This is a list of T cell receptor beta chains from one sample in a study of T-cell reconstitution after alpha-beta-depleted transplantation in children. TCRdb re-called the PCR reads through MiXCR, storing one row per CDR3 protein. The sample has about 27,000 distinct CDR3 sequences, about a sixth seen once. The sample here was PBMCs, mostly from graft donor cells, taken 60 days after TCRalphabeta/CD19-depleted stem cell transplant. These receptors were collected from a male patient under 10 years old who had a stem cell transplant for acute lymphoblastic leukemia, so the T cells may come from the graft donor. CDR3s include the opening cysteine and the closing phenylalanine or tryptophan. The order of the fields is J gene, V gene, CDR3 protein.

TRBJ1-4 | TRBV6-5 | CASSLLPVETNEKLFF
TRBJ1-1 | TRBV28 | CASSFRGSWRLSEAFF
TRBJ2-2 | TRBV28 | CASSFSGLAGGELFF
TRBJ1-5 | TRBV3-1 | CASSQDRLSGNQPQHF
TRBJ1-2 | TRBV6-5 | CASSYGASYGYTF
TRBJ2-2 | TRBV6-1 | CASRGSGRINTGELFF
TRBJ2-2 | TRBV4-2 | CASSQDSGVPGELFF
TRBJ2-3 | TRBV20-1 | CSATFRAGYTDTQYF
TRBJ1-5 | TRBV12-3/TRBV12-4 | CASSLDRGQPQHF
TRBJ2-1 | TRBV28 | CASSFSRGVSYNEQFF
TRBJ1-4 | TRBV12-3/TRBV12-4 | CASSSTGTVPEKLFF
TRBJ1-2 | TRBV14 | CASSQDWDSLFERGYTF
TRBJ1-1 | TRBV11-2 | CASSDRSMNTEAFF
TRBJ1-1 | TRBV5-1 | CASSPWDRVNTEAFF
TRBJ2-1 | TRBV5-1 | CASSLEWGPYNEQFF
TRBJ2-2 | TRBV5-8 | CASSLSGGKAGELFF
TRBJ2-3 | TRBV14 | CASSQITRATDTQYF
TRBJ1-6 | TRBV27 | CASSIGQGAALHF
TRBJ2-1 | TRBV6-6 | CASSYFARNEQFF
TRBJ1-3 | TRBV12-3/TRBV12-4 | CASSSSTGAGNTIYF
TRBJ2-7 | TRBV7-8 | CASSFTGGVSEQYF
TRBJ2-6 | TRBV7-9 | CASSLGRAPNVLTF
TRBJ2-1 | TRBV4-2 | CASSQPLSLGAYNEQFF
TRBJ2-1 | TRBV5-1 | CASSLAADSRYNEQFF
TRBJ1-5 | TRBV7-2 | CASSLEGAQPQHF
TRBJ2-2 | TRBV3-1 | CASSQDRRITGELFF
TRBJ1-4 | TRBV18 | CASSPNGDGEKLFF